This T cell receptor beta chain was found in a study of blood T cells in healthy people across ages. The wider study: The template switching approach captured approximately one barcoded beta molecule for every two T cells.

Each sample had at least 7 million PBMCs isolated. The V and J ends lost 4 bases and 8 bases respectively, with 20 bases between them. The CDR3 contains 14 residues. The germline V gene has CDR1 DFQATT and CDR2 SNEGSKA (reference sequence). Points on this clonotype: What it binds is not known.

Findings and limits, study-wide: Versus aged donors, long-lived donors had higher diversity and more naive CD4+ cells.

Primers used in a second PCR of roughly 6 to 12 cycles were a sample-barcoded 5' primer and a J-beta primer mix. From the 5' RACE reads, TCRdb called clonotypes with MiXCR, one entry per CDR3 protein. The profile shows more than 1 million distinct CDR3 sequences, under 45% of them singletons. Specimen: blood. This chain uses TRBV20-1 with TRBJ1-2; TRBD1 is a possible D gene (5 bases). This clonotype was obtained from a woman in her sixties or seventies in good health. The CDR3 reads CSAKDLGQGGGYTF. The CDR3 DNA sequence: TGCAGTGCTAAAGACCTGGGGCAGGGAGGAGGCTACACCTTC.